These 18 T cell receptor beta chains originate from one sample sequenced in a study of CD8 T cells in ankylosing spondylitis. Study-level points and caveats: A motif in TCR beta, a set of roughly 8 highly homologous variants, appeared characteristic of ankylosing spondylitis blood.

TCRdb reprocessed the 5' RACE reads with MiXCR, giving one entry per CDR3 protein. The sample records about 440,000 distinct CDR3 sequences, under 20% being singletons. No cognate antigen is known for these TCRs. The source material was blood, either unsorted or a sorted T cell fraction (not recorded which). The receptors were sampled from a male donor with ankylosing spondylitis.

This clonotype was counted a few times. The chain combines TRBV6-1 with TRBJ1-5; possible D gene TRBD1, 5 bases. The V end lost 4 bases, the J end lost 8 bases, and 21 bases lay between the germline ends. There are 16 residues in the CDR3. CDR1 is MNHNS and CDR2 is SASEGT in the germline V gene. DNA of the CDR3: TGTGCCAGCAGTGCCCCGGGGAAAGGGGAGTATAAGCCCCAGCATTTT. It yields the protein CASSAPGKGEYKPQHF.

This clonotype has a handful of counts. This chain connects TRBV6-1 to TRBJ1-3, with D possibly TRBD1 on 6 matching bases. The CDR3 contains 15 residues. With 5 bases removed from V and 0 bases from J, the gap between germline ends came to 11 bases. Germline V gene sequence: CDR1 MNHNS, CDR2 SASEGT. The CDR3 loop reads CASSITGNSGNTIYF. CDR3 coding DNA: TGTGCCAGCAGTATCACAGGGAACTCTGGAAACACCATATATTTT.

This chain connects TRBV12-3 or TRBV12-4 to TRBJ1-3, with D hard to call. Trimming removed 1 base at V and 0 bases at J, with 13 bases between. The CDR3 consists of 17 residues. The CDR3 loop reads CASSLGFPASSGNTIYF. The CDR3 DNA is TGTGCCAGCAGTTTAGGCTTTCCGGCTTCCTCTGGAAACACCATATATTTT.

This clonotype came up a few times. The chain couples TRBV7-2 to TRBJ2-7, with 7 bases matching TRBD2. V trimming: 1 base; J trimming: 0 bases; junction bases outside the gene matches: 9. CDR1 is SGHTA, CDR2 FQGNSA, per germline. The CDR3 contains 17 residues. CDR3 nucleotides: TGTGCCAGCAGCTTAGGTGGGGCGGGAGAAAGCTCCTACGAGCAGTACTTC. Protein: CASSLGGAGESSYEQYF. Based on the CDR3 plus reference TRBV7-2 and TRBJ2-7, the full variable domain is GAGVSQSPSNKVTEKGKDVELRCDPISGHTALYWYRQSLGQGLEFLIYFQGNSAPDKSGLPSDRFSAERTGGSVSTLTIQRTQQEDSAVYLCASSLGGAGESSYEQYFGPGTRLTVT.

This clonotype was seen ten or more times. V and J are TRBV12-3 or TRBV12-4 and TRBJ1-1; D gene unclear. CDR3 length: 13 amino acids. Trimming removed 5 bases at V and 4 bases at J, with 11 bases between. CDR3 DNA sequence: TGTGCCAGCAGTACCCGCCCGAGCACTGAAGCTTTCTTT. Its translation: CASSTRPSTEAFF.

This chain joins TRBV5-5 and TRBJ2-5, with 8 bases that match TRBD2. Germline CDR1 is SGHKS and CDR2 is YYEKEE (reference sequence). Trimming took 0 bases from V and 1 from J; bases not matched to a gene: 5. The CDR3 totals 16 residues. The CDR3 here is CASSLGHAGGQETQYF. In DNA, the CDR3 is TGTGCCAGCAGCTTGGGGCATGCGGGGGGCCAAGAGACCCAGTACTTC.

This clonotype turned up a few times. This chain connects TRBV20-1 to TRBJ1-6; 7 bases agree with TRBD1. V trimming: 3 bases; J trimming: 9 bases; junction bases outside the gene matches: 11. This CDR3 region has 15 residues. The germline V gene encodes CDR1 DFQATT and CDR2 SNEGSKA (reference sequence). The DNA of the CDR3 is TGCAGTGCTAGGGGACCGGCGCAGGGGGGTTCACCCCTCCACTTT. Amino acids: CSARGPAQGGSPLHF.

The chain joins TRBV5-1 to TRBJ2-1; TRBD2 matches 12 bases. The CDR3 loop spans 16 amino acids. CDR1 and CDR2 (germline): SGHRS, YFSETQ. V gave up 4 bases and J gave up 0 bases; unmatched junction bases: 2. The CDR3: CASSATSGSSYNEQFF. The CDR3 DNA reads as TGCGCCAGCAGCGCGACTAGCGGGAGCTCCTACAATGAGCAGTTCTTC.

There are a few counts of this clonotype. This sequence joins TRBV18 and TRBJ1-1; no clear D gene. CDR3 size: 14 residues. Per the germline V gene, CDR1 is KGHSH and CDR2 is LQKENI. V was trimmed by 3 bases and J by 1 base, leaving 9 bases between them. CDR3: CASSPETKNTEAFF. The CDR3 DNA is TGTGCCAGCTCACCCGAGACCAAGAACACTGAAGCTTTCTTT. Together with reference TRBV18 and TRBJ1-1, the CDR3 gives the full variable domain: NAGVMQNPRHLVRRRGQEARLRCSPMKGHSHVYWYRQLPEEGLKFMVYLQKENIIDESGMPKERFSAEFPKEGPSILRIQQVVRGDSAAYFCASSPETKNTEAFFGQGTRLTVV.

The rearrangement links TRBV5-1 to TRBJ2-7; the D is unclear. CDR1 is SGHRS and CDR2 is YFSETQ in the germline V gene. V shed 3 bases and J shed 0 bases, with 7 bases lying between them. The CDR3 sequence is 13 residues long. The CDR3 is CASSSTNSYEQYF. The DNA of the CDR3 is TGCGCCAGCAGCTCTACAAACTCCTACGAGCAGTACTTC.

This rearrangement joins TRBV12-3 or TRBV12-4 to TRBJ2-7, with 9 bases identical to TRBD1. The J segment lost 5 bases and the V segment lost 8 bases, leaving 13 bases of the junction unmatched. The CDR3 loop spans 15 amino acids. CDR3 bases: TGTGCCAGCCAACCCTCCGGGACAGGGCACAACGAGCAGTACTTC. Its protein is CASQPSGTGHNEQYF.

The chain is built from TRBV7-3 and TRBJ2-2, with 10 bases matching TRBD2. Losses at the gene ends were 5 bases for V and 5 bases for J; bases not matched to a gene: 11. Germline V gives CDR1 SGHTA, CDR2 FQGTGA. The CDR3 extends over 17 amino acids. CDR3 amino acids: CASSPLQTSGKTGELFF. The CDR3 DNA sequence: TGTGCCAGCAGCCCTCTACAAACTAGCGGGAAAACCGGGGAGCTGTTTTTT.

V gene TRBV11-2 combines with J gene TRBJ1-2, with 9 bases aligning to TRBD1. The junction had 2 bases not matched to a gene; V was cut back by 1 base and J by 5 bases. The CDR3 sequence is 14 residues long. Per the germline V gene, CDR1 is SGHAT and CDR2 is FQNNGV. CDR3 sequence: CASSLGGQGYGYTF. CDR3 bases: TGTGCCAGCAGCTTAGGGGGACAGGGTTATGGCTACACCTTC.

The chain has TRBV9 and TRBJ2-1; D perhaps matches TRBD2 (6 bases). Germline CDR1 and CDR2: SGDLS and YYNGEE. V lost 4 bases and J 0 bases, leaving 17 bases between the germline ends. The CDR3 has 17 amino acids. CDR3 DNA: TGTGCCAGCAGCTACCGGGACTTTCCAAGCTCCTACAATGAGCAGTTCTTC. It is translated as CASSYRDFPSSYNEQFF.

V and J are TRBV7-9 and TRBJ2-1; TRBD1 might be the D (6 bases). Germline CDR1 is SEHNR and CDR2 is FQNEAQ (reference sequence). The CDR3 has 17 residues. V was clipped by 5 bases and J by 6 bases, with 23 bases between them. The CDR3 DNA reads TGTGCCAGCAGCCGCTTCGTAGGGGGAACGATGGGCAATGAGCAGTTCTTC. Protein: CASSRFVGGTMGNEQFF.

The DNA of the CDR3 is TGTGCCGCCTCGGGAGACGGGAACTATGGCTACACCTTC. It specifies CAASGDGNYGYTF. The rearrangement links TRBV10-3 to TRBJ1-2; D remains ambiguous. Trimming left V 11 bases short and J 2 bases short, with 15 bases between. Germline V gene sequence: CDR1 ENHRY, CDR2 SYGVKD. The CDR3 length is 13 residues.

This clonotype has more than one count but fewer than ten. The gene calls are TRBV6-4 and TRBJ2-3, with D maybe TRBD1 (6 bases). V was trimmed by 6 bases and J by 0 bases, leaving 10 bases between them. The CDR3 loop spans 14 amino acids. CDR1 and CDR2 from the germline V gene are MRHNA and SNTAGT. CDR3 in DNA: TGTGCCAGCAGAAGGGACACGAGCACAGATACGCAGTATTTT. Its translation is CASRRDTSTDTQYF.

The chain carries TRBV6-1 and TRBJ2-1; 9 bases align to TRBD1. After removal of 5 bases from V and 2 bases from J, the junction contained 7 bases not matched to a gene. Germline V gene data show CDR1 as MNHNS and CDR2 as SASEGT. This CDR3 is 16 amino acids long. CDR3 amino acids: CASSPRTGVTYNEQFF. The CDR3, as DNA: TGTGCCAGCAGTCCCAGGACAGGGGTTACCTACAATGAGCAGTTCTTC.